This T cell receptor beta chain came from a study of cytomegalovirus exposure and HLA in healthy donors. 60 Vbeta and 13 Jbeta primers were used in PCR. Sequencing was performed with immunoSEQ multiplex PCR; in TCRdb, only in-frame clones are kept and a portion is missing. This table has about 190,000 clones, over 70% appearing once. Comments on this clone: What it recognizes is unknown.

Study results and limitations: Despite most TCR sequences being rare, some public TCRs occurred in many donors. Specific recognition of CMV antigens was confirmed in vitro for a few chains (all CMV-associated).

Germline V gene sequence: CDR1 MDHEN, CDR2 SYDVKM. There are 15 residues in the CDR3. V was pared by 6 bases and J by 7 bases, with 12 bases of the junction left unmatched. The TCR was taken from a woman in her twenties or thirties in good health and CMV-seropositive. The sample was PBMCs. The chain carries TRBV28 and TRBJ1-2, with 9 bases lining up with TRBD1. CDR3 residues: CASRAQGARAAGYTF. DNA of the CDR3: TGTGCCAGCAGGGCACAGGGGGCTCGTGCCGCTGGCTACACCTTC.